Described below is a single T cell receptor beta chain sequence and its context. The assay was immunoSEQ multiplex PCR, and TCRdb's table has in-frame clones only and misses some. In the table there are 10,000 to 15,000 clones, roughly 80% of which are singletons. This specimen belongs to a study of T cell repertoires in ileal Crohn's disease. As for time point: neoterminal ileum biopsy at postoperative endoscopy, about 6 months after surgery. This CDR3 comprises 14 residues. The V gene lost 4 bases and the J gene lost 0 bases, with 9 bases spanning the gap. Germline V gene data show CDR1 as SQVTM and CDR2 as ANQGSEA.

The TCR comes from an adult with Crohn's disease. Sequencing was done on a sample of ileal tissue. The chain combines TRBV29-1 with TRBJ2-2, with D perhaps matching TRBD1 (6 bases). CDR3 loop: CSVGTDANTGELFF. In DNA, the CDR3 is TGCAGCGTTGGGACAGACGCGAACACCGGGGAGCTGTTTTTT.